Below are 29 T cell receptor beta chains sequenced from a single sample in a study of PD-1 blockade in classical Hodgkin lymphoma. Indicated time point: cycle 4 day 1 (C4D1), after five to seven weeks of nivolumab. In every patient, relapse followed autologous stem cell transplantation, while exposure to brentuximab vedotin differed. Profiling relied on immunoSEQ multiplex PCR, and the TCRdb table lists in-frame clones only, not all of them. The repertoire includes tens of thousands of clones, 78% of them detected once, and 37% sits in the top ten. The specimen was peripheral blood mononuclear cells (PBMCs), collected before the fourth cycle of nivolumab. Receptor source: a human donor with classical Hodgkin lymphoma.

The CDR3 sequence: CASSFGSDTEAFF. The CDR3 nucleotides read TGTGCCAGCAGCTTTGGGAGTGACACTGAAGCTTTCTTT. The chain combines TRBV5-4 with TRBJ1-1, with D hard to call. The V gene's germline CDR1 is SGHNT and CDR2 YYREEE (reference sequence). V was shortened by 2 bases and J by 3 bases, with 8 bases between the two germline ends. The CDR3 sequence is 13 residues long.

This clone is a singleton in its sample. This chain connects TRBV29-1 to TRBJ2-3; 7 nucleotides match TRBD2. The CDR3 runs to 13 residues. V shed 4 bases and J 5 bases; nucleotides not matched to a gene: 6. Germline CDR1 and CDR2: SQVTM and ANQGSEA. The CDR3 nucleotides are TGCAGCGTTGCTAGCGGAATGAAAGATACGCAGTATTTT. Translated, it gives CSVASGMKDTQYF.

The CDR3 nucleotides read TGTGCCAGCAGCGACGGGCTGGTCTCTGGAAACACCATATATTTT. It translates to CASSDGLVSGNTIYF. The genes are TRBV6-5 and TRBJ1-3, with D unresolved. Germline CDR1 MNHEY, CDR2 SVGAGI. This CDR3 contains 15 residues. V shed 6 bases and J shed 0 bases, with 12 bases lying between them.

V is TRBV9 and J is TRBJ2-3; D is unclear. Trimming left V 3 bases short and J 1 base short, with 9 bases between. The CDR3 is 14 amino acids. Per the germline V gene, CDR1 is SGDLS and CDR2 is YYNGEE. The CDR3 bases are TGTGCCAGCAGCGGGATCCGGGGCACAGATACGCAGTATTTT. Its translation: CASSGIRGTDTQYF.

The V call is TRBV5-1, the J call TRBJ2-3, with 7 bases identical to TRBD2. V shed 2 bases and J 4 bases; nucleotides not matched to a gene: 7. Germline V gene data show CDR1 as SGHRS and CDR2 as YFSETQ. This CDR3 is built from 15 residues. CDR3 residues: CASSFGTTTADTQYF. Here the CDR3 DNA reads TGCGCCAGCAGCTTTGGGACTACTACGGCAGATACGCAGTATTTT. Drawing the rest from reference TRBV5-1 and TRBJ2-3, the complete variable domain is KAGVTQTPRYLIKTRGQQVTLSCSPISGHRSVSWYQQTPGQGLQFLFEYFSETQRNKGNFPGRFSGRQFSNSRSEMNVSTLELGDSALYLCASSFGTTTADTQYFGPGTRLTVL.

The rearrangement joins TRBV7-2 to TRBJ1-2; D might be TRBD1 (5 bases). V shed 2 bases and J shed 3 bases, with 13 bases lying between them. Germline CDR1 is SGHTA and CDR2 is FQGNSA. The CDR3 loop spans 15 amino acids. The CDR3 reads CASSLSGAGDYGYTF. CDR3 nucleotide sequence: TGTGCCAGCAGCTTATCTGGGGCGGGCGACTATGGCTACACCTTC.

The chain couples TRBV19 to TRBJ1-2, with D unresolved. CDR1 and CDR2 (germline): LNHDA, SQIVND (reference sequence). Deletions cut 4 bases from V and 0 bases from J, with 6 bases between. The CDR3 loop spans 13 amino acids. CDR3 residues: CASSTIPNYGYTF. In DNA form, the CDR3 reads TGTGCCAGTAGTACCATACCTAACTATGGCTACACCTTC.

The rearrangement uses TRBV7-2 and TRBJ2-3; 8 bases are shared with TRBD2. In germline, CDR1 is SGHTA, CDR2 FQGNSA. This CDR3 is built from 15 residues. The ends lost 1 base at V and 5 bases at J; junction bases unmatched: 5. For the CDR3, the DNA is TGTGCCAGCAGCTTAGGGCGGGGGGCCAGAGATACGCAGTATTTT. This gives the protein CASSLGRGARDTQYF.

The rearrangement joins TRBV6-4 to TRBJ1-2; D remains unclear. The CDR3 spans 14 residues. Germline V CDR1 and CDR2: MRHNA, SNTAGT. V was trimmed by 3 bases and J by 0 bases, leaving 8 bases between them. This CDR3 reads CASSEQSANYGYTF. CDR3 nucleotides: TGTGCCAGCAGTGAACAGTCCGCTAACTATGGCTACACCTTC.

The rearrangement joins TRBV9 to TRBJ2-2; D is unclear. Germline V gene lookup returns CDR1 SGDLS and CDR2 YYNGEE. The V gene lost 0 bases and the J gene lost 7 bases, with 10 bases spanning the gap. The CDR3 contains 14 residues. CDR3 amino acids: CASSVGEQIGELFF. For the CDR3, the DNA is TGTGCCAGCAGCGTAGGCGAGCAGATCGGGGAGCTGTTTTTT. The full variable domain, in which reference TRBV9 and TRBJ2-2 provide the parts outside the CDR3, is DSGVTQTPKHLITATGQRVTLRCSPRSGDLSVYWYQQSLDQGLQFLIQYYNGEERAKGNILERFSAQQFPDLHSELNLSSLELGDSALYFCASSVGEQIGELFFGEGSRLTVL.

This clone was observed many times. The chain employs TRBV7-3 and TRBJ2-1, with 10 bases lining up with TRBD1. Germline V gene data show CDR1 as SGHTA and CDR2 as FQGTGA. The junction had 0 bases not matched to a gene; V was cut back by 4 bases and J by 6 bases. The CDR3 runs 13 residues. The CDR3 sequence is CASSWTGGNEQFF. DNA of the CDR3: TGTGCCAGCAGCTGGACAGGGGGCAATGAGCAGTTCTTC.

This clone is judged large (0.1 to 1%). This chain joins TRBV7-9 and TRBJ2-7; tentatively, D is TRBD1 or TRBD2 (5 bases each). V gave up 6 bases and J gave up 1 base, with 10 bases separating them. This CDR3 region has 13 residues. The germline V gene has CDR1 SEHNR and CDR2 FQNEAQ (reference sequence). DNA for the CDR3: TGTGCCAGCAGAGAGGGGTTATCCTACGAGCAGTACTTC. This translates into CASREGLSYEQYF.

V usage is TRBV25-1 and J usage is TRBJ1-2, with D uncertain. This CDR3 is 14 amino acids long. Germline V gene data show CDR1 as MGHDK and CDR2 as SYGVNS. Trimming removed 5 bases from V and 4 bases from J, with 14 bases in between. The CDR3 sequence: CASSSEWVSYGYTF. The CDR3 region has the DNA TGTGCCAGCAGTTCAGAGTGGGTGTCCTATGGCTACACCTTC.

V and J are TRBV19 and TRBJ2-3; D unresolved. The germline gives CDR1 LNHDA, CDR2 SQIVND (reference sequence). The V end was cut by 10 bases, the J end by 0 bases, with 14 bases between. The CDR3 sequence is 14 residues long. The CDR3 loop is CATNQRASTDTQYF. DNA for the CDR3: TGTGCCACCAACCAACGTGCTAGCACAGATACGCAGTATTTT.

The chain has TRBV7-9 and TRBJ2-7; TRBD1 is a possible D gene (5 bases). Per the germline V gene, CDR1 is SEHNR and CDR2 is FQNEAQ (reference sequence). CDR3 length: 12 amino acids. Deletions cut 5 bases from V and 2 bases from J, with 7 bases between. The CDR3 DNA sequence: TGTGCCAGCAGCCCGGACACCTACGAGCAGTACTTC. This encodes CASSPDTYEQYF.

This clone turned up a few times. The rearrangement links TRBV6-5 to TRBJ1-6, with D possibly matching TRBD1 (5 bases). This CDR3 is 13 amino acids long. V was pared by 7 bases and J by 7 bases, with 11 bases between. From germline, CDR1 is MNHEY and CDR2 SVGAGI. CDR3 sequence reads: CASTIQANSPLHF. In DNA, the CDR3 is TGTGCCAGCACCATACAGGCAAATTCACCCCTCCACTTT.

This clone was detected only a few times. Here the CDR3 DNA reads TGTGCCAGCAGTGAGGGGCAGGGGTCACCCCTCCACTTT. This encodes CASSEGQGSPLHF. V usage is TRBV2 and J usage is TRBJ1-6, with D possibly being TRBD1 (6 bases). The germline V gene has CDR1 SNHLY and CDR2 FYNNEI. The length of the CDR3 is 13 residues. V was trimmed by 3 bases and J by 10 bases, leaving 10 bases between them.

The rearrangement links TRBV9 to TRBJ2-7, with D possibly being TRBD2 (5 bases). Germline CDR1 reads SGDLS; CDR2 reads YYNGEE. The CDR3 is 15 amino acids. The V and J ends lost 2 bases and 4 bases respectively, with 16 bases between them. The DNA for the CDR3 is TGTGCCAGCAGCGTCGACTACACCCCACTGTACGAGCAGTACTTC. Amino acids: CASSVDYTPLYEQYF.

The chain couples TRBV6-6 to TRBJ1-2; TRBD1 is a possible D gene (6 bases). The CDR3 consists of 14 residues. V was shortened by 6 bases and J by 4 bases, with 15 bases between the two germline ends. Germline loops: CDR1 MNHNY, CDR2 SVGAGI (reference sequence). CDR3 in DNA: TGTGCCAGCAGCCGGGACACAGGGTTCTATGGCTACACCTTC. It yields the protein CASSRDTGFYGYTF.

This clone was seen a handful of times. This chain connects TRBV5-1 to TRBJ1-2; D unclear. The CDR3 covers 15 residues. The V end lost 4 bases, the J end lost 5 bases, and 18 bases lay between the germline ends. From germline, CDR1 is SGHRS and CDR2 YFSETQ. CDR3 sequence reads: CASSPDPQSSYGYTF. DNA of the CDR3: TGCGCCAGCAGCCCAGACCCCCAGTCATCTTATGGCTACACCTTC.

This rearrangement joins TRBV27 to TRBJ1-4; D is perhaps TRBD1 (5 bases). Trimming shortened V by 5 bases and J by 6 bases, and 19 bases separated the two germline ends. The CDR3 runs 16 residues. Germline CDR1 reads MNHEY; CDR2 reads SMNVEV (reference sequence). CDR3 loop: CASSLVGGDWDEKLFF. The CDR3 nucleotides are TGTGCCAGCAGTCTAGTTGGTGGGGACTGGGATGAAAAACTGTTTTTT.

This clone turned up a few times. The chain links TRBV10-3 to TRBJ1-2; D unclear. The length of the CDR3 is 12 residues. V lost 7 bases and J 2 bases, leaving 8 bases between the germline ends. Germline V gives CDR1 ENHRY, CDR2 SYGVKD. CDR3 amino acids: CAITPGNYGYTF. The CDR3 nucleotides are TGTGCCATCACCCCAGGAAACTATGGCTACACCTTC.

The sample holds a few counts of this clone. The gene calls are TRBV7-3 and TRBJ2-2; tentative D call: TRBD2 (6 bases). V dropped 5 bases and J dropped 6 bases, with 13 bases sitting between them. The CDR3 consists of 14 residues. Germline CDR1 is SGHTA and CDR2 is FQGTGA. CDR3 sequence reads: CASSVEGLPGELFF. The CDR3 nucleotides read TGTGCCAGCAGCGTGGAGGGTCTTCCCGGGGAGCTGTTTTTT.

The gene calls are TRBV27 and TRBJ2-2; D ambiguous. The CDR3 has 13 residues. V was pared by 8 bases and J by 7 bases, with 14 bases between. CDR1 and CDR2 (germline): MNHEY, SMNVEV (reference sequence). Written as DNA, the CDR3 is TGTGCCAGCCCCCCGGCAGGTAACGGGGAGCTGTTTTTT. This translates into CASPPAGNGELFF.

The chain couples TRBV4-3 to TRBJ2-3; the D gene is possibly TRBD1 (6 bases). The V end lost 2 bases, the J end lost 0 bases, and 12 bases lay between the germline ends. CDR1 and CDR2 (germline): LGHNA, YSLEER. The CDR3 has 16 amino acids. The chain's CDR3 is CASSQFRGVSTDTQYF. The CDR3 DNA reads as TGCGCCAGCAGCCAATTCAGGGGAGTCAGCACAGATACGCAGTATTTT.

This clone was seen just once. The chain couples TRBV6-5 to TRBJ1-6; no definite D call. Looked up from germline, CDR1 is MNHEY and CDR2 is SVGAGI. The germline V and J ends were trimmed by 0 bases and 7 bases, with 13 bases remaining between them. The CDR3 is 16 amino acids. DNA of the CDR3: TGTGCCAGCAGTTACTCGATTTTCACAGAAAATTCACCCCTCCACTTT. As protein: CASSYSIFTENSPLHF.

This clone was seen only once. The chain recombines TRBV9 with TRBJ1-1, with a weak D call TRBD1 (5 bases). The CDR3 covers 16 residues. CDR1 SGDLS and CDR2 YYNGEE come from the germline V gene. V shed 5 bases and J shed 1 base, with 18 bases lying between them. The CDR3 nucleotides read TGTGCCAGCAGGCATGGAGGGGCTGGAGGGAACACTGAAGCTTTCTTT. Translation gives CASRHGGAGGNTEAFF.

The CDR3 DNA reads as TGTGCCAGCACCCCGGGTGGCAGGCTATACGAGCAGTACTTC. It translates to CASTPGGRLYEQYF. This chain connects TRBV28 to TRBJ2-7; no clear D gene. V shed 7 bases and J shed 4 bases, with 17 bases lying between them. The length of the CDR3 is 14 residues. Germline assignment: CDR1 MDHEN and CDR2 SYDVKM.

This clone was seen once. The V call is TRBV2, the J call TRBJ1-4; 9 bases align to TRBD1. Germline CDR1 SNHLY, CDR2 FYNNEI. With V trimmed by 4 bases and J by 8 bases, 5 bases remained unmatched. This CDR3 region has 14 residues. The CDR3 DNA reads TGTGCCAGCAGTGCCGGGACAGGGCTGGAAAAACTGTTTTTT. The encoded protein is CASSAGTGLEKLFF.